This TCR beta chain emerged from a study of regulatory T cells in long-lasting Graves disease (dated by TCRdb to the early 2020s). Background for the entire study: Persistent Graves' disease meant more than 5 years of antithyroid drug treatment with TSH receptor autoantibodies that stayed positive. Persistent Graves' disease patients were compared with newly diagnosed Graves' disease patients by peripheral blood TCR sequencing and RNA sequencing. The study took place in China and was registered as a clinical trial. TCR sequencing covered about 13 persistent and approximately 20 newly diagnosed Graves' disease patients, some 35 samples in total. Antithyroid drugs had been taken for 8.5 to 11 years on average by persistent Graves' disease patients in the clinical cohort.

V loses 6 bases at its end and J loses 5 bases; junction bases beyond the gene matches: 4. The CDR3 covers 13 residues, taking in both the cysteine and the phenylalanine. The read is trimmed to its CDR3 DNA, 39 bases read in frame from base 1. Sequences MNHNS (CDR1) and SASEGT (CDR2) are obtained from the germline V gene. Note on this clonotype: The target of this receptor is not known. Within one base of it there is no much larger clone, and no base qualities were kept.

What the work shows at the level of the full study, not this receptor alone: A larger number of public clonotypes was shared among persistent patients (more than 2,500) than among newly diagnosed patients (about 990). As a limitation, the authors acknowledged that the small sample size may reduce accuracy. Preferential use of TRBV28, TRBJ1-2 and TRBJ2-5 was observed in persistent disease, whereas TRBV20-1 and TRBJ2-1 were favored in newly diagnosed disease. Persistent Graves' disease patients showed lower TCR Shannon entropy and fewer highly expanded clones than newly diagnosed patients, suggesting clonal expansion. Sequencing and analysis were restricted to the TCR beta chain. The study examined only peripheral blood because the primary lesion, thyroid tissue, could not be accessed.

Libraries were built with multiplex PCR. For sequencing, an Illumina HiSeq 4000 was employed. To build TCR beta libraries, CDR3 regions were amplified by Arm-PCR using iRepertoire HTBI primers. Gel purification was performed on PCR products prior to sequencing. The authors processed their data as follows. Across samples, about 63 TRBV and 15 or so TRBJ segments were identified and used for gene usage analysis of CDR3 amino acid clonotypes. Filtered high-quality paired reads were merged into contigs using COPE and FqMerger. BLAST was used to align contigs to IMGT TRBV, TRBD and TRBJ reference genes, and CDR3 was defined according to IMGT. Clonotypes above 0.1% frequency were classified as highly expanded clones. Repertoire diversity was measured by Shannon entropy, and V-J evenness by the Gini coefficient. A clonotype was considered public if more than one individual shared it. TCRdb reanalyzed the raw reads on its own, using fastp at Q25 for trimming and MiXCR for clone calling, and kept in-frame beta chains. Rows are combined by CDR3 protein, so each entry shows the most common genes and DNA. TCRdb's processing, not the authors' own work, is the source of the V and J calls. For this sample the table gives under 500,000 distinct CDR3 sequences, of which around 20% were detected only once. Less than 25% of the sample belongs to the ten largest clones.

The time point label corresponds to: persistent/refractory GD, antithyroid drugs over 5 years with positive TRAb. For both TCR sequencing and RNA sequencing, RNA was extracted from PBMCs using TRIzol. The diagnosis of Graves' disease followed American Thyroid Association guidelines. Patients were recruited from an endocrinology department in Xi'an, China. Each patient gave around 9.2 milliliters of peripheral blood, collected in an EDTA anticoagulant tube. Ficoll Paque Plus density gradient separation was used to isolate PBMCs, and no additional T cell sorting was done. An Agilent 2100 Bioanalyzer and agarose gel were used to check RNA quality, and a NanoDrop 2000 was used to measure RNA concentration.

The sequence derives from a female donor with Graves disease. The sequenced sample was peripheral blood mononuclear cells (PBMCs), obtained when the disease was refractory, from a patient treated with antithyroid drugs. The chain is assembled from TRBV6-1 and TRBJ1-2, and TRBD1 aligns with 9 junction nucleotides. The DNA reads as follows: TGTGCCAGCAGAGAACAGGGGGCATATGGCTACACCTTC. Its protein is CASREQGAYGYTF.